Reported below is one T cell receptor (beta chain). The record originates from a study of radiotherapy plus CTLA-4 blockade in lung cancer. The protocol was immunoSEQ multiplex PCR, while the TCRdb copy is restricted to in-frame clones and leaves out a portion. The sample carries about 99,000 clones, almost 90% recorded once. The source material was peripheral blood, sampled from a patient treated with radiotherapy plus ipilimumab. This receptor was obtained from a human donor with non-small cell lung cancer that progressed on radiotherapy plus ipilimumab.

Here the CDR3 reads CASSPLPKETQYF. CDR3 bases: TGTGCCAGCTCACCACTCCCTAAAGAGACCCAGTACTTC. V usage is TRBV18 and J usage is TRBJ2-5; D remains unclear. V was clipped by 1 base and J by 3 bases, with 6 bases between them. CDR3 length equals 13 residues. Germline loops: CDR1 KGHSH, CDR2 LQKENI.